This T cell receptor (beta chain) was recorded in a study of blood T cell repertoires in COVID-19. The wider study: Spain, Italy and the United States supplied samples that represented acute and convalescent COVID-19. In each case, the material was cDNA or gDNA derived from T cells, B-cell-depleted T cells, or PBMCs.

Authors' processing steps: Estimates of nucleated cell counts were drawn from the amplification of reference gene primers. TCRdb's copy holds only in-frame clones and misses some; the assay was immunoSEQ multiplex PCR. V, J and clone size were drawn from that table, and D and trimming were deduced from the DNA. The table records some 130,000 clones, approximately 77% of them present only once. The CDR3 length is 16 residues. Germline V lookup: CDR1 SGHRS, CDR2 YFSETQ. On this clone: A read error may be the cause here, since a much bigger clone is one base away.

This receptor was obtained from a man at least 80 years old with acute or convalescent COVID-19. The sequenced sample consisted of peripheral blood. The rearrangement uses TRBV5-1 and TRBJ2-1; 9 positions agree with TRBD2. As DNA, the CDR3 is TGCGCCCGCAGCTTGGCGGGCGGGGGGGCGTGGGGGAGCCGGTTCTTC. Protein: CARSLAGGGAWGSRFF.